These 16 T cell receptor beta chains were sequenced from one sample in a study of shared clonotypes between healthy human individuals. The method was immunoSEQ multiplex PCR; TCRdb's version includes in-frame clones alone and lacks a portion of them. The table includes millions of clones, 95% detected once. The specimen sequenced was naive CD4+ T cells sorted from blood. Described subset: CD45RA+ positively selected. These receptors were taken from a man aged 18 to 29 in good health.

The chain links TRBV7-9 to TRBJ1-2, with 7 nucleotides matching TRBD1. V shed 1 base and J 6 bases; nucleotides not matched to a gene: 5. CDR3 length: 14 amino acids. The V gene's germline CDR1 is SEHNR and CDR2 FQNEAQ (reference sequence). CDR3 bases: TGTGCCAGCAGCTTAGAGACAGGGAGGGATGGCTACACCTTC. Amino acids: CASSLETGRDGYTF.

This chain uses TRBV9 with TRBJ2-1; tentative D call: TRBD2 (6 bases). Germline CDR1 reads SGDLS; CDR2 reads YYNGEE. The CDR3 spans 17 residues. V was shortened by 1 base and J by 0 bases, with 14 bases between the two germline ends. In nucleotides, the CDR3 is TGTGCCAGCAGCGTATTCCTCGTCGGGGGCTCCTACAATGAGCAGTTCTTC. Protein: CASSVFLVGGSYNEQFF.

The genes are TRBV7-9 and TRBJ2-1, with 8 bases identical to TRBD1. The CDR3 has 16 amino acids. V trimming: 5 bases; J trimming: 0 bases; junction bases outside the gene matches: 6. In germline, CDR1 is SEHNR, CDR2 FQNEAQ (reference sequence). The CDR3 bases are TGTGCCAGCAGCCCCGGGACAGGTGCCTCCTACAATGAGCAGTTCTTC. Its translation: CASSPGTGASYNEQFF.

The chain combines TRBV18 with TRBJ2-2; TRBD2 matches 10 bases. CDR3 length: 16 amino acids. Germline CDR1 reads KGHSH; CDR2 reads LQKENI. V was pared by 3 bases and J by 3 bases, with 4 bases of the junction left unmatched. CDR3 amino acids: CASSPVSGRDTGELFF. CDR3 DNA sequence: TGTGCCAGCTCACCGGTCAGCGGGAGGGACACCGGGGAGCTGTTTTTT.

The V gene is TRBV6-5, the J gene TRBJ2-7; D perhaps matches TRBD1 (5 bases). V lost 6 bases and J 0 bases, leaving 9 bases between the germline ends. CDR3 length equals 13 residues. Germline V gene lookup returns CDR1 MNHEY and CDR2 SVGAGI. Written as DNA, the CDR3 is TGTGCCAGCAGAAAAGGGGTCTCCTACGAGCAGTACTTC. Amino acid sequence: CASRKGVSYEQYF.

This clone came up once. The junction and the germline gene differ at one end; a read error may be behind it. The J gene is TRBJ2-5, the V gene TRBV23-1; 7 bases agree with TRBD2. TRBV23-1 is treated as an ORF (open reading frame) with a function not yet certain. This CDR3 comprises 19 residues. This chain's CDR3 is CAGSRAGISAGKYQETQYF. CDR3 DNA: TGCGCCGGCAGTCGGGCAGGCATCTCAGCGGGGAAGTACCAAGAGACCCAGTACTTC.

The chain joins TRBV6-1 to TRBJ1-6; 8 bases are shared with TRBD1. V trimming: 4 bases; J trimming: 8 bases; junction bases outside the gene matches: 4. Germline lookup yields CDR1 MNHNS and CDR2 SASEGT. This CDR3 is 14 amino acids long. This chain's CDR3 is CASSGTGGDSPLHF. Here the CDR3 DNA reads TGTGCCAGCAGTGGTACAGGGGGAGATTCACCCCTCCACTTT.

This clone was observed once. This chain uses TRBV2 with TRBJ2-7, with D possibly TRBD2 on 5 matching bases. The V gene's germline CDR1 is SNHLY and CDR2 FYNNEI. V gave up 6 bases and J gave up 3 bases, with 15 bases separating them. The length of the CDR3 is 14 residues. CDR3 DNA sequence: TGTGCCAGCAGGGCCCCGGGGAGTTTCTACGAGCAGTACTTC. Translation: CASRAPGSFYEQYF.

A single count supports this clone. V and J are TRBV19 and TRBJ2-7; 10 bases map to TRBD2. The CDR3 runs to 15 residues. CDR1 is LNHDA, CDR2 SQIVND, per germline (reference sequence). Trimming at V came to 5 bases and at J to 0 bases, leaving 4 bases not matched to a gene. CDR3 region: CASSLGLADSYEQYF. In DNA, the CDR3 is TGTGCCAGTAGTCTCGGACTAGCGGACTCCTACGAGCAGTACTTC.

The chain is built from TRBV18 and TRBJ2-5; perhaps TRBD1 as D (5 bases). CDR3 length: 14 amino acids. V shed 8 bases and J shed 2 bases, with 15 bases lying between them. Per germline, CDR1 KGHSH and CDR2 LQKENI. The CDR3 is CASKPRQGQETQYF. The CDR3, as DNA: TGTGCCAGCAAACCGCGCCAGGGTCAAGAGACCCAGTACTTC.

The chain is built from TRBV4-1 and TRBJ1-2, with D hard to call. Trimming removed 1 base from V and 8 bases from J, with 14 bases in between. Germline assignment: CDR1 MGHRA and CDR2 YSYEKL. The CDR3 has 14 amino acids. The CDR3 here is CASSQALDRSGYTF. The CDR3 region has the DNA TGCGCCAGCAGCCAAGCCCTGGACCGCTCGGGCTACACCTTC.

Comment on this clone: This sample also contains other DNA sequences that code for the same CDR3. The chain is built from TRBV6-4 and TRBJ1-6; possible D gene TRBD1, 5 bases. The germline V gene encodes CDR1 MRHNA and CDR2 SNTAGT. V shed 2 bases and J shed 7 bases, with 9 bases lying between them. CDR3 length: 14 residues. Here the CDR3 DNA reads TGTGCCAGCAGTGACCAGGGAGGCAATTCACCCCTCCACTTT. Encoded protein: CASSDQGGNSPLHF.

The V call is TRBV30, the J call TRBJ2-1; the match to TRBD1 covers 8 bases. This CDR3 is built from 14 residues. CDR1 GTSNPN and CDR2 SVGIG come from the germline V gene (reference sequence). V was pared by 1 base and J by 8 bases, with 7 bases of the junction left unmatched. The CDR3 region has the DNA TGTGCCTGGAGTGCCGGACAGGGAAGCCATGAGCAGTTCTTC. Residues: CAWSAGQGSHEQFF. Based on the CDR3 plus reference TRBV30 and TRBJ2-1, the full variable domain is SQTIHQWPATLVQPVGSPLSLECTVEGTSNPNLYWYRQAAGRGLQLLFYSVGIGQISSEVPQNLSASRPQDRQFILSSKKLLLSDSGFYLCAWSAGQGSHEQFFGPGTRLTVL.

The chain employs TRBV6-5 and TRBJ1-3; no reliable D call. V lost 7 bases, J lost 0 bases, and 10 bases lay in between. There are 14 residues in the CDR3. CDR1 MNHEY and CDR2 SVGAGI come from the germline V gene. The CDR3 is CASTQWGSGNTIYF. The CDR3 DNA reads as TGTGCCAGCACCCAATGGGGCTCTGGAAACACCATATATTTT.

This chain uses TRBV28 with TRBJ1-5, with 7 bases that match TRBD1. Losses at the gene ends were 4 bases for V and 9 bases for J; bases not matched to a gene: 12. CDR1 MDHEN and CDR2 SYDVKM come from the germline V gene. The CDR3 runs to 15 residues. The DNA for the CDR3 is TGTGCCAGCAGTTCGACAGGGAAAACGGGGGGGCCCCAGCATTTT. Protein product: CASSSTGKTGGPQHF.

The J gene is TRBJ1-6, the V gene TRBV9; TRBD1 might be the D (6 bases). The CDR3 runs 16 residues. Trimming stripped 3 bases from V and 5 bases from J, with 15 bases between. The germline gives CDR1 SGDLS, CDR2 YYNGEE. CDR3 nucleotide sequence: TGTGCCAGCAGCGCGGGAGAGGGGGTAAATAATTCACCCCTCCACTTT. This gives the protein CASSAGEGVNNSPLHF.